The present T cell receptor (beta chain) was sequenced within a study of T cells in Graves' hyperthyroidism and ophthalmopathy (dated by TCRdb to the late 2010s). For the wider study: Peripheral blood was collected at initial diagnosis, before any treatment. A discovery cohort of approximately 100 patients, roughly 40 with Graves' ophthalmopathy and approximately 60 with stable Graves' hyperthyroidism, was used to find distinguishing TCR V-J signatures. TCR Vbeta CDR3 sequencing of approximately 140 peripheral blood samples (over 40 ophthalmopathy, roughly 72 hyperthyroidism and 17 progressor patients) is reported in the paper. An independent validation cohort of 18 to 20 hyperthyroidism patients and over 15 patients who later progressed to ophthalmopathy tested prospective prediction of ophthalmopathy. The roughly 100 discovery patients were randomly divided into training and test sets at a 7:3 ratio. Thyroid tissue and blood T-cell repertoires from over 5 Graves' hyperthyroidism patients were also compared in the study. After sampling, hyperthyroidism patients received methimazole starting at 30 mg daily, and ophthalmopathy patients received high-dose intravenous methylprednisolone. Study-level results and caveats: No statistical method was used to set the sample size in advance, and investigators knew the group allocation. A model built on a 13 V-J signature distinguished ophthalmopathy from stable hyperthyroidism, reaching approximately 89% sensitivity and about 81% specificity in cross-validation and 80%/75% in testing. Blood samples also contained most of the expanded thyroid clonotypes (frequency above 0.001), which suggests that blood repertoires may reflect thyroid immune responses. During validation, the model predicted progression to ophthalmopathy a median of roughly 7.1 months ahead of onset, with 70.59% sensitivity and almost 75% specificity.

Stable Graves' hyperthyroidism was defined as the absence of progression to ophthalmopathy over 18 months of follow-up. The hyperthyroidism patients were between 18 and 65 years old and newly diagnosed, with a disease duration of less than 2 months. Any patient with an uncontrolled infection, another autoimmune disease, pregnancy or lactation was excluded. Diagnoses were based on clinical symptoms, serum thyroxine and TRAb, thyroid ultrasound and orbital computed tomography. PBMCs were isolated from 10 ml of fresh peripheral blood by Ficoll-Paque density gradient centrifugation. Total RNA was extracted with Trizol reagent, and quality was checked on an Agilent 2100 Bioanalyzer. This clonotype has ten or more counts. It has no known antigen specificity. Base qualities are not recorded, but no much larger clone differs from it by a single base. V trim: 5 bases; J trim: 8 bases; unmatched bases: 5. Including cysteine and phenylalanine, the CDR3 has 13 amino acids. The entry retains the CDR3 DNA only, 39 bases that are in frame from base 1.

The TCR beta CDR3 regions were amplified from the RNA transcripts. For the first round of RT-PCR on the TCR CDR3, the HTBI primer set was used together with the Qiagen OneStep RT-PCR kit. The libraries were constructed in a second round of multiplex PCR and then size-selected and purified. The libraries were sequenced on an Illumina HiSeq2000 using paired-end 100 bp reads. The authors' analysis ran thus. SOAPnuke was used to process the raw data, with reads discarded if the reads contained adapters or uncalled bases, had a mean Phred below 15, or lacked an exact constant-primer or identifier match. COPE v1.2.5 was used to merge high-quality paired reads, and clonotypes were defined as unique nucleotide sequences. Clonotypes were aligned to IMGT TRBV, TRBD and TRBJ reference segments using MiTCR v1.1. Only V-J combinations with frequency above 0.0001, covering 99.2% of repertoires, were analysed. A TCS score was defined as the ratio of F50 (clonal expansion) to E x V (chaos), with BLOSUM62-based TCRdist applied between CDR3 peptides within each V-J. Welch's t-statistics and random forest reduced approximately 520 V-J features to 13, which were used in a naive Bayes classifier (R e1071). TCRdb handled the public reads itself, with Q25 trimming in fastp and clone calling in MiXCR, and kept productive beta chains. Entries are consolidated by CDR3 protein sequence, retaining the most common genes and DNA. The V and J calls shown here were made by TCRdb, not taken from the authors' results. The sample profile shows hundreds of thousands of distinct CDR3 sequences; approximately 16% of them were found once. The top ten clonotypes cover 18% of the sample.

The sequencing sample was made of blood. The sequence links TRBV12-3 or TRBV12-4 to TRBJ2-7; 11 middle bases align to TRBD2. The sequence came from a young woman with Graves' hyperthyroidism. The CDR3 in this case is CASSPRLAGKQYF. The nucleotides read TGTGCCAGCAGTCCCCGACTAGCGGGAAAGCAGTACTTC.